The subject of this entry is one TCR beta chain. What it binds is not known. Unique molecular identifiers were incorporated during preparation of the TCRbeta library. TCRdb reanalysed the PCR reads using MiXCR and keeps one entry per CDR3 protein. The sample carries nearly 350,000 distinct CDR3 sequences, 15% to 20% recorded once. The germline V gene encodes CDR1 SGHNT and CDR2 YYREEE (reference sequence). Deletions cut 3 bases from V and 5 bases from J, with 14 bases between. The CDR3 extends over 14 amino acids. The entry originates in a study of T-cell reconstitution after alpha-beta-depleted transplantation in children. General study findings and limits: Where alpha-beta T cells came from about two months after transplant was reportedly several hundred expanded graft clones. Surviving recipient T cells and thymic progenitors accounted for the high day-60 TCRbeta diversity observed in some patients. At the one-year point after transplant, T-cell counts and TCRbeta diversity were found to come mostly from T cells that had been newly produced.

The chain employs TRBV5-4 and TRBJ1-2, with D unresolved. Material: PBMCs, mostly from graft donor cells, obtained 360 days after TCRalphabeta/CD19-depleted stem cell transplant. This TCR was recovered from a male patient aged 2 to 10 who had a stem cell transplant for acute lymphoblastic leukemia, so the T cells may come from the graft donor. The CDR3 nucleotides read TGTGCCAGCAGCTACACAGCCCCAGGATATGGCTACACCTTC. This sequence encodes CASSYTAPGYGYTF.